Shown below are 23 T cell receptor beta chains from a single sample sequenced in a study of Ad26.COV2.S vaccination and SARS-CoV-2 variants. Generated by immunoSEQ multiplex PCR, the TCRdb table keeps only in-frame clones and is missing some. This table has roughly 320,000 clones, approximately 86% appearing once. As to treatment: roughly 19 received Ad26.COV2.S at low or high dose, single or two shots; 5 received placebo; per-sample allocation not given. The samples were gathered on day 63 after the first injection of vaccine or placebo. The sequencing here drew on peripheral blood, taken in a trial of Ad26.COV2.S vaccine versus placebo. These receptors came from a person between 18 and 59 years old who received the Ad26.COV2.S COVID-19 vaccine or a placebo.

The chain employs TRBV7-9 and TRBJ2-2, with D tentatively TRBD1 (6 bases). This CDR3 spans 14 amino acids. V lost 1 base and J 4 bases, leaving 7 bases between the germline ends. Germline CDR1 and CDR2: SEHNR and FQNEAQ (reference sequence). CDR3 sequence reads: CASSLEGVTGELFF. The DNA for the CDR3 is TGTGCCAGCAGCTTAGAGGGGGTCACCGGGGAGCTGTTTTTT.

V is TRBV11-3 and J is TRBJ1-6; 7 positions agree with TRBD1. The trim removed 5 bases at V and 7 bases at J, leaving 2 bases unmatched. This CDR3 is 13 amino acids long. Germline CDR1 SGHNT, CDR2 YENEEA. The CDR3, as DNA: TGTGCCAGCAGCCGGGACAGCAATTCACCCCTCCACTTT. It codes for CASSRDSNSPLHF.

The chain couples TRBV2 to TRBJ1-2, with D maybe TRBD1 (5 bases). Germline V CDR1 and CDR2: SNHLY, FYNNEI. V lost 2 bases and J 4 bases, leaving 11 bases between the germline ends. CDR3 length: 14 residues. The DNA for the CDR3 is TGTGCCAGCAGTGAAAGCTGGGGACCCTATGGCTACACCTTC. It is translated as CASSESWGPYGYTF.

Note on this clone: At the DNA level, this CDR3 is encoded by other sequences in the same sample as well. In DNA, the CDR3 is TGCAGCGTTGGAGGGGGCAACTATGGCTACACCTTC. Translating it yields CSVGGGNYGYTF. The chain recombines TRBV29-1 with TRBJ1-2; 7 bases match TRBD1. CDR1 and CDR2 (germline): SQVTM, ANQGSEA. The CDR3 sequence is 12 residues long. With V trimmed by 4 bases and J by 2 bases, 1 base remained unmatched.

The V and J genes are TRBV6-5 and TRBJ1-4, with TRBD1 identical over 7 bases. V lost 2 bases and J lost 5; bases outside the gene matches: 8. Germline CDR1 is MNHEY and CDR2 is SVGAGI. This CDR3 has 16 amino acids. CDR3 sequence reads: CASSYMLAGGNEKLFF. For the CDR3, the DNA is TGTGCCAGCAGTTACATGCTTGCAGGGGGAAATGAAAAACTGTTTTTT.

This clone was picked up one time. The V gene is TRBV7-9, the J gene TRBJ1-1; maybe TRBD1 (5 bases). V was shortened by 7 bases and J by 7 bases, with 19 bases between the two germline ends. This CDR3 is 14 amino acids long. Germline CDR1 and CDR2: SEHNR and FQNEAQ (reference sequence). The CDR3 loop is CASNPYIGADEAFF. The DNA of the CDR3 is TGTGCCAGCAACCCTTACATCGGGGCGGATGAAGCTTTCTTT.

The chain combines TRBV19 with TRBJ2-3; a weak D match, TRBD1 (6 bases). The germline V and J ends were trimmed by 3 bases and 0 bases, with 16 bases remaining between them. The CDR3 loop spans 17 amino acids. Germline V gene sequence: CDR1 LNHDA, CDR2 SQIVND (reference sequence). The CDR3 nucleotides read TGTGCCAGTAGTATTAGGGGACATCCCTCGAGCACAGATACGCAGTATTTT. This gives the protein CASSIRGHPSSTDTQYF.

This chain uses TRBV7-2 with TRBJ2-6; tentatively, D is TRBD2 (5 bases). V was clipped by 5 bases and J by 2 bases, with 10 bases between them. The CDR3 has 15 residues. Germline loops: CDR1 SGHTA, CDR2 FQGNSA. CDR3 region: CASSIRGAGANVLTF. As DNA, the CDR3 is TGTGCCAGCAGCATACGGGGTGCTGGGGCCAACGTCCTGACTTTC.

The J gene is TRBJ2-7, the V gene TRBV12-2. TRBV12-2 is designated a pseudogene. The CDR3 length is 15 residues. The chain's CDR3 is CASRPQINFSYEQYF. The DNA of the CDR3 is TGTGCAAGTCGCCCCCAAATTAATTTTTCCTACGAGCAGTACTTC.

This sequence joins TRBV24-1 and TRBJ2-3; the D gene is possibly TRBD2 (5 bases). V lost 6 bases and J lost 1, with 7 bases in between. The CDR3 has 13 residues. CDR1 KGHDR and CDR2 SFDVKD come from the germline V gene. The CDR3 loop is CATSSRGTDTQYF. In nucleotides, the CDR3 is TGTGCCACCAGTTCGAGGGGCACAGATACGCAGTATTTT.

The genes are TRBV10-3 and TRBJ2-6; TRBD1 might be the D (6 bases). The CDR3 covers 16 residues. The ends were cut back, 4 bases at V and 0 bases at J, with 10 bases in the middle. Germline lookup yields CDR1 ENHRY and CDR2 SYGVKD. Here the CDR3 reads CAISGDTRSGANVLTF. The CDR3 nucleotides are TGTGCCATCAGTGGGGACACCCGCTCTGGGGCCAACGTCCTGACTTTC.

The chain recombines TRBV10-3 with TRBJ2-3, with 10 positions matching TRBD2. J was trimmed by 3 bases and V by 1 base; bases with no gene match: 4. The CDR3 has 16 amino acids. CDR1 and CDR2 (germline): ENHRY, SYGVKD. CDR3 loop: CAISEWASGGTDTQYF. In DNA, the CDR3 is TGTGCCATCAGTGAGTGGGCTAGCGGGGGAACAGATACGCAGTATTTT.

The J gene is TRBJ2-3, the V gene TRBV14, with D tentatively TRBD2 (7 bases). Germline loops: CDR1 SGHDN, CDR2 FVKESK. V was clipped by 1 base and J by 3 bases, with 11 bases between them. The CDR3 is 15 residues long. The CDR3 DNA reads TGTGCCAGCAGCCAAGTAAGGGGGGGGACAGATACGCAGTATTTT. Its protein product is CASSQVRGGTDTQYF.

The chain has TRBV29-1 and TRBJ2-7; no reliable D call. Per the germline V gene, CDR1 is SQVTM and CDR2 is ANQGSEA. V lost 7 bases and J 1 base, leaving 11 bases between the germline ends. The CDR3 loop spans 12 amino acids. CDR3 nucleotide sequence: TGCAGCGCCCTAGGTGGATCCTACGAGCAGTACTTC. This encodes CSALGGSYEQYF.

This clone was observed a few times. This sequence joins TRBV30 and TRBJ2-1; TRBD1 matches 7 bases. Losses at the gene ends were 3 bases for V and 3 bases for J; bases not matched to a gene: 11. The CDR3 has 16 amino acids. CDR1 is GTSNPN, CDR2 SVGIG, per germline (reference sequence). Written as DNA, the CDR3 is TGTGCCTGGAGACATATCCGGGACAGCATCTACAATGAGCAGTTCTTC. It translates to CAWRHIRDSIYNEQFF.

In this sample, this clone turned up many times. The chain has TRBV6-5 and TRBJ2-7, with TRBD1 as a possible D gene (6 bases). The CDR3 is made up of 13 amino acids. CDR1 is MNHEY, CDR2 SVGAGI, per germline. Between the trimmed V and J ends, which lost 7 bases and 2 bases, there was a span of 12 bases. The DNA for the CDR3 is TGTGCCAGCACGGACAGCGCTCCCTACGAGCAGTACTTC. Its translation is CASTDSAPYEQYF.

The genes are TRBV7-6 and TRBJ2-1; D is uncertain. V was trimmed by 5 bases and J by 9 bases, leaving 11 bases between them. Germline V gene sequence: CDR1 SGHVS, CDR2 FNYEAQ. This CDR3 has 12 amino acids. In DNA form, the CDR3 reads TGTGCCAGCAGCCTTCCGCGAAGTGAGCAGTTCTTC. This codes for CASSLPRSEQFF.

This clone was observed a single time. The DNA for the CDR3 is TGCGCCAGCAGGTCATATAGCACAGATACGCAGTATTTT. This codes for CASRSYSTDTQYF. The chain uses TRBV5-1 and TRBJ2-3, with unresolved D. Germline lookup yields CDR1 SGHRS and CDR2 YFSETQ. V gave up 5 bases and J gave up 0 bases, with 7 bases separating them. The CDR3 loop spans 13 amino acids.

This CDR3 is CASSYPLTGNYGYTF. As DNA, the CDR3 is TGTGCCAGCAGTTACCCCCTAACAGGAAACTATGGCTACACCTTC. The chain combines TRBV6-6 with TRBJ1-2, with D perhaps matching TRBD1 (5 bases). The germline CDR1 and CDR2 sequences are MNHNY and SVGAGI (reference sequence). The CDR3 consists of 15 residues. Trimming took 2 bases from V and 2 from J, leaving 12 bases between them.

The rearrangement uses TRBV6-2 or TRBV6-3 and TRBJ2-3; 10 nucleotides match TRBD2. The CDR3 sequence is 15 residues long. Trimming at V came to 6 bases and at J to 4 bases, leaving 7 bases not matched to a gene. Germline values: CDR1 MNHEY, CDR2 SVGEGT. The CDR3 DNA is TGTGCCAGCAGCTTGCTAGCGGGGGCCCCAGATACGCAGTATTTT. Protein product: CASSLLAGAPDTQYF.

The genes are TRBV18 and TRBJ2-3, with unresolved D. The CDR3 covers 15 residues. Trimming stripped 1 base from V and 5 bases from J, with 13 bases between. Germline lookup yields CDR1 KGHSH and CDR2 LQKENI. The CDR3 coding sequence is TGTGCCAGCTCACCACAAAGGGTATCGGTAGATACGCAGTATTTT. This sequence encodes CASSPQRVSVDTQYF.

This sequence joins TRBV4-2 and TRBJ2-7; TRBD1 matches at 8 bases. After removal of 4 bases from V and 5 bases from J, the junction contained 10 bases not matched to a gene. Germline V gene data show CDR1 as LGHNA and CDR2 as YNFKEQ. The CDR3 length is 15 residues. CDR3: CASSRGAQGVDEQYF. The CDR3 DNA reads TGTGCCAGCAGCCGAGGGGCACAGGGGGTAGACGAGCAGTACTTC.

CDR3 nucleotide sequence: TGTGCCATCAGTAGCGGGGGTGGGGAGACCCAGTACTTC. Its translation: CAISSGGGETQYF. The rearrangement uses TRBV10-3 and TRBJ2-5, with 8 bases aligning to TRBD2. The germline V gene has CDR1 ENHRY and CDR2 SYGVKD. The CDR3 extends over 13 amino acids. V lost 5 bases, J lost 5 bases, and 4 bases stayed unmatched.